This TCR beta chain was captured in a study of early T cells in non-severe SARS-CoV-2 infection. Looking at the study overall: Whole-blood bulk RNA, unsorted, was sequenced, and chains were unpaired.

V trimming: 3 bases; J trimming: 2 bases; junction bases outside the gene matches: 8. CDR1 and CDR2 (germline): SGHVS, FNYEAQ. CDR3 size: 16 residues. Of note for this clonotype: Its antigen is unidentified.

Study-wide results and caveats: VDJdb matching skewed toward anti-spike CD8 responses, missing private and CD4 specificities.

Unique molecular identifiers were attached to individual cDNA molecules. MiXCR, run by TCRdb on the 5' RACE reads, gives a single entry per CDR3 protein. The sample carries around 53,000 distinct CDR3 sequences, around a tenth recorded once. The rearrangement uses TRBV7-6 and TRBJ2-3, with 7 bases aligning to TRBD2. The sequencing input was whole blood. The clonotype was recovered from an adult who was a healthcare worker with PCR-confirmed SARS-CoV-2 infection or an uninfected control (not recorded which). In DNA, the CDR3 is TGTGCCAGCAGCTTCGCTGGCGGGGGATACACAGATACGCAGTATTTT. It specifies CASSFAGGGYTDTQYF.